One and the same sample provided the 23 T cell receptor beta chains below, sequenced in a study of T cells in Graves' hyperthyroidism and ophthalmopathy. RNA transcripts provided the source from which TCR beta CDR3 regions were amplified. The study used the HTBI primer set for a first-round RT-PCR of the TCR CDR3. TCRdb processed the multiplex PCR reads anew with MiXCR; each CDR3 protein has one entry. Found here are 600,000 to 900,000 distinct CDR3 sequences, 16% of them singletons; the top ten hold about 8.4%. The sample consisted of blood. These receptors came from a man aged 18 to 29 with Graves' hyperthyroidism.

There are many counts of this clonotype. The chain combines TRBV27 with TRBJ2-1; 12 nucleotides agree with TRBD2. The CDR3 runs 15 residues. J was trimmed by 7 bases and V by 5 bases; bases with no gene match: 6. Germline loops: CDR1 MNHEY, CDR2 SMNVEV (reference sequence). The CDR3 DNA follows: TGTGCCAGCAGTCCGACTAGCGGGAGAACTAATGAGCAGTTCTTC. It codes for CASSPTSGRTNEQFF.

This clonotype was seen a few times. The gene calls are TRBV12-3 or TRBV12-4 and TRBJ2-3; D possibly corresponds to TRBD1 (6 bases). Between the trimmed V and J ends, which lost 5 bases and 4 bases, there was a span of 16 bases. The CDR3 covers 15 residues. CDR3 sequence: CASSRGQRSPDTQYF. DNA for the CDR3: TGTGCCAGCAGTCGCGGACAGCGTTCCCCAGATACGCAGTATTTT.

This clonotype was detected only a few times. The rearrangement uses TRBV19 and TRBJ2-2, with 11 bases fitting TRBD2. The CDR3 loop spans 16 amino acids. Germline V gene data show CDR1 as LNHDA and CDR2 as SQIVND (reference sequence). V dropped 5 bases and J dropped 3; count of bases not matched to a gene: 5. CDR3 loop: CASSFGLAGYTGELFF. DNA of the CDR3: TGTGCCAGTAGTTTCGGACTAGCGGGTTACACCGGGGAGCTGTTTTTT.

In this sample, this clonotype turned up a few times. This chain joins TRBV4-3 and TRBJ1-1; D gene uncertain. V lost 3 bases and J lost 1, with 9 bases in between. The V gene's germline CDR1 is LGHNA and CDR2 YSLEER. The length of the CDR3 is 14 residues. The DNA for the CDR3 is TGCGCCAGCAGCCACGCGTATGGGAACACTGAAGCTTTCTTT. It translates to CASSHAYGNTEAFF.

This clonotype was detected only a few times. The chain's CDR3 is CASSLAAGVGNEQFF. The CDR3 coding sequence is TGTGCCAGCAGCTTAGCGGCGGGAGTCGGAAATGAGCAGTTCTTC. The gene calls are TRBV7-2 and TRBJ2-1; 7 positions agree with TRBD2. The V gene end was trimmed by 0 bases and the J gene end by 7 bases; junction bases not matched to a gene: 6. CDR1 SGHTA and CDR2 FQGNSA come from the germline V gene. CDR3 length: 15 residues.

The chain joins TRBV7-2 to TRBJ2-1, with 9 nucleotides matching TRBD2. The CDR3 runs to 15 residues. Unmatched junction bases numbered 8, after V lost 6 bases and J lost 5 bases. CDR1 and CDR2 from the germline V gene are SGHTA and FQGNSA. CDR3 residues: CASRWTSVWDNEQFF. CDR3 nucleotide sequence: TGTGCCAGCAGATGGACTAGCGTATGGGACAATGAGCAGTTCTTC.

In its sample, this clonotype was seen a few times. This chain joins TRBV18 and TRBJ2-1; 14 nucleotides line up with TRBD2. This CDR3 has 15 amino acids. CDR1 and CDR2 from the germline V gene are KGHSH and LQKENI. V trimming: 5 bases; J trimming: 9 bases; junction bases outside the gene matches: 6. The CDR3 spells CASSAPGLAGVEQFF. CDR3 nucleotides: TGTGCCAGCTCAGCGCCGGGACTAGCGGGAGTTGAGCAGTTCTTC. Together with reference TRBV18 and TRBJ2-1, the CDR3 gives the full variable domain: NAGVMQNPRHLVRRRGQEARLRCSPMKGHSHVYWYRQLPEEGLKFMVYLQKENIIDESGMPKERFSAEFPKEGPSILRIQQVVRGDSAAYFCASSAPGLAGVEQFFGPGTRLTVL.

There are a few counts of this clonotype. V usage is TRBV7-3 and J usage is TRBJ2-7; 7 bases line up with TRBD1. With 4 bases clipped from V and 6 bases from J, the junction kept 6 bases outside the gene matches. Germline CDR1 reads SGHTA; CDR2 reads FQGTGA. The CDR3 runs to 13 residues. The CDR3 loop is CASSSTGPGEQYF. The CDR3 DNA reads as TGTGCCAGCAGCTCGACAGGGCCGGGCGAGCAGTACTTC.

The chain links TRBV7-2 to TRBJ2-7; TRBD1 matches at 10 bases. Germline loops: CDR1 SGHTA, CDR2 FQGNSA. Trimming at V came to 5 bases and at J to 6 bases, leaving 13 bases not matched to a gene. This CDR3 has 16 residues. The CDR3 DNA is TGTGCCAGCAGCACGCGACAGGGGGCCCTCTCCAGCGAGCAGTACTTC. Translating it yields CASSTRQGALSSEQYF.

The chain recombines TRBV7-9 with TRBJ2-1, with D possibly being TRBD2 (6 bases). V gave up 5 bases and J gave up 4 bases, with 15 bases separating them. The germline V gene encodes CDR1 SEHNR and CDR2 FQNEAQ (reference sequence). The CDR3 length is 15 residues. The CDR3 reads CASSLLLGRYNEQFF. CDR3 bases: TGTGCCAGCAGCCTTCTACTTGGGAGGTACAATGAGCAGTTCTTC.

In this sample, this clonotype turned up many times. Here the CDR3 DNA reads TGTGCCACCAGTGATCCGTACAGGGGGCGAGGCACAGATACGCAGTATTTT. Amino acids: CATSDPYRGRGTDTQYF. V gene TRBV24-1 combines with J gene TRBJ2-3, with 9 bases aligning to TRBD1. The CDR3 is made up of 17 amino acids. V was pared by 3 bases and J by 1 base, with 7 bases of the junction left unmatched. Per germline, CDR1 KGHDR and CDR2 SFDVKD.

This clonotype was observed a few times. The genes are TRBV28 and TRBJ1-6, with TRBD1 matching 8 bases. Germline CDR1 is MDHEN and CDR2 is SYDVKM. The J segment lost 9 bases and the V segment lost 1 base, leaving 17 bases of the junction unmatched. The CDR3 covers 19 residues. The CDR3 DNA sequence: TGTGCCAGCAGTTTATTCGGCGGACAGGGCTTTTCACTAGGTTCACCCCTCCACTTT. Translated, it gives CASSLFGGQGFSLGSPLHF.

V and J are TRBV5-6 and TRBJ2-5, with 7 bases aligning to TRBD1. CDR1 and CDR2 (germline): SGHDT, YYEEEE. There are 13 residues in the CDR3. J was trimmed by 5 bases and V by 4 bases; bases with no gene match: 5. The DNA of the CDR3 is TGTGCCAGCAGCGGACAGGCTGGGGAGACCCAGTACTTC. Amino acids: CASSGQAGETQYF.

This clonotype was picked up many times. CDR3 amino acids: CASSLPGREFQPQHF. In DNA form, the CDR3 reads TGTGCCAGCAGTTTACCCGGCAGGGAGTTTCAGCCCCAGCATTTT. The chain carries TRBV28 and TRBJ1-5, with D perhaps matching TRBD1 (5 bases). V lost 2 bases and J 6 bases, leaving 14 bases between the germline ends. Germline V gene sequence: CDR1 MDHEN, CDR2 SYDVKM. The CDR3 spans 15 residues.

This clonotype has just a few counts. J is TRBJ2-1 and V is TRBV12-3 or TRBV12-4; D may correspond to TRBD1 or TRBD2 (5 bases each). The CDR3 covers 16 residues. Trimming pared 6 bases from V and 4 bases from J, leaving 19 bases between. The CDR3 is CASRRTHGALYNEQFF. CDR3 nucleotides: TGTGCCAGCAGACGAACGCACGGGGCCCTATACAATGAGCAGTTCTTC.

This clonotype came up many times. V and J are TRBV29-1 and TRBJ2-5; 8 bases agree with TRBD2. The CDR3 spans 12 residues. With 4 bases clipped from V and 5 bases from J, the junction kept 3 bases outside the gene matches. Germline CDR1 reads SQVTM; CDR2 reads ANQGSEA. The CDR3 DNA is TGCAGCGTTGTAACTAGCGGTGAGACCCAGTACTTC. As protein: CSVVTSGETQYF.

The sample holds a few counts of this clonotype. The genes are TRBV6-5 and TRBJ1-2, with a tentative D call TRBD1 (5 bases). The CDR3 runs to 14 residues. V lost 0 bases and J lost 3, with 8 bases in between. Germline V CDR1 and CDR2: MNHEY, SVGAGI. CDR3 in amino acids: CASSYSPTDYGYTF. The CDR3 DNA reads as TGTGCCAGCAGTTACTCCCCGACAGACTATGGCTACACCTTC.

The chain combines TRBV24-1 with TRBJ2-2, with D maybe TRBD1 (5 bases). The length of the CDR3 is 15 residues. V lost 4 bases and J lost 6, with 14 bases in between. Germline V lookup: CDR1 KGHDR, CDR2 SFDVKD. This CDR3 reads CATSDPTEGPGELFF. The CDR3 nucleotides are TGTGCCACCAGTGACCCGACAGAAGGTCCCGGGGAGCTGTTTTTT.

In its sample, this clonotype was seen many times. The V and J genes are TRBV28 and TRBJ2-5; D may be TRBD1 (6 bases). The CDR3 extends over 13 amino acids. The V end lost 7 bases, the J end lost 2 bases, and 11 bases lay between the germline ends. CDR1 MDHEN and CDR2 SYDVKM come from the germline V gene. The CDR3, as DNA: TGTGCCAGCACCCAGGACAGTCAAGAGACCCAGTACTTC. It codes for CASTQDSQETQYF.

The chain combines TRBV12-3 or TRBV12-4 with TRBJ1-5; unclear D gene. The CDR3 is 12 amino acids. V lost 2 bases and J lost 6, with 5 bases in between. The CDR3 DNA reads TGTGCCAGCAGTTTAATCCCTCAGCCCCAGCATTTT. It translates to CASSLIPQPQHF.

This clonotype was counted ten times or more. The chain couples TRBV11-2 to TRBJ2-2; D is perhaps TRBD1 (5 bases). The CDR3 spans 15 residues. Germline CDR1 is SGHAT and CDR2 is FQNNGV. V lost 5 bases and J lost 6, with 16 bases in between. The CDR3 region has the DNA TGTGCCAGCAGCACGGACACGGTCTTTGCCGGGGAGCTGTTTTTT. It encodes CASSTDTVFAGELFF.

For this clonotype: Relative to the germline gene, one junction end is altered; a read error may explain this. This chain connects TRBV11-2 to TRBJ2-5; 14 bases align to TRBD2. Germline-derived CDR1 and CDR2 are SGHAT and FQNNGV. The CDR3 is 14 residues long. DNA of the CDR3: TGTGCCAGCAGCTTATGGGGGACTAGCGGGAGTTGGAACTTC. It codes for CASSLWGTSGSWNF.

This chain uses TRBV9 with TRBJ2-7; 7 positions match TRBD1. The CDR3 is 14 amino acids. In germline, CDR1 is SGDLS, CDR2 YYNGEE. With V trimmed by 4 bases and J by 2 bases, 6 bases remained unmatched. For the CDR3, the DNA is TGTGCCAGCAGCTCCGGGACAGCAGCCTACGAGCAGTACTTC. Translating gives CASSSGTAAYEQYF.